This TCR beta chain appears in the sequencing data of a study of shared clonotypes between healthy human individuals (dated by TCRdb to 2018 to 2020). Regarding the complete study: The cohort included a few men and a couple of women between 18 and 49 years of age. For each donor, CD4 naive and CD4 memory were each given three plates, CD8 naive was given two plates, and CD8 memory was given one plate. The study deeply sequenced blood TCR repertoires of five healthy adults to estimate repertoire size and the extent of clonotype sharing between individuals. Libraries were prepared and TCR repertoires were sequenced by different laboratories using diverse techniques, in order to increase sequencing depth and limit assay-specific biases. Per donor, leukapheresis produced somewhere between about 0.94 and 9.5 billion PBMCs.

Using the deep immunoSEQ assay, TCR CDR3 regions were amplified from genomic DNA by multiplex PCR. Extracted genomic DNA from each cell subset was distributed evenly across all wells of several immunoSEQ 96-well plates, and each plate was treated as a replicate. For sorted subsets, each replicate PCR was loaded with about 200 ng genomic DNA, equivalent to approximately 27,000 T cell genomes. Purified libraries were measured with a Qubit 3.0 fluorometer, size-checked on a Bioanalyzer 2100, and measured again with the KAPA Library Quantification kit. Each immunoSEQ 96-well plate was sequenced on its own single-read 150-cycle Illumina NextSeq 550 flow cell. The paper's data handling went like this. Because the immunoSEQ output included only junctional sequences and no quality scores, the filtering could not be the same as the filtering used for full-length reads. To assign V/J genes and CDR3, sequences were annotated against IMGT germline references using PyIR, a Python wrapper for IgBLAST v1.9. Reads were removed for weak V/J assignments (E-value above 1e-6), missing CDR3, stop codons, out-of-frame junctions, or ambiguous translated residues. A V3J clonotype was defined by an identical inferred V gene, J gene, and CDR3 amino acid sequence. Percentage overlap between repertoires was calculated by dividing the number of shared unique clonotypes by the size of the smaller repertoire. Three approaches were used to assess repertoire richness: RTK rarefaction, the Chao1 estimator, and Recon v2.1 estimates of unobserved clonotypes. OLGA was used to compute generation probabilities for all TCRbeta clonotypes that the gDNA method yielded from a few donors. Imported from immuneACCESS, the table was reduced by TCRdb to in-frame sequences with V and J called. These copies leave out some clones; in studies compared against another copy, an unresolved V gene accounts for under half, and the cause of the remainder is not known. D and trimming were read from the DNA, whereas the V and J calls and clone size are those reported in that table. The sample contains hundreds of thousands of clones, more than 70% of them found a single time. The top ten constitute around 1.7% of the sample.

Broad study findings and their caveats: Even with the large sequencing depth, rarefaction of the sorted-subset datasets indicated that sequencing was incomplete. Sampling was restricted to blood, and TCR repertoires in tissue are likely to differ from TCR repertoires in blood. Because the study included only a small number of donors, the genetic and exposure-history diversity represented was limited. Compared with non-shared clonotypes, the clonotypes found in all four sorted-subset donors had higher generation probabilities. Pairwise subsampling indicated that sequencing depth was expected to affect the degree of clonotype sharing among donors. Naive subsets generally had larger estimated clonotype richness than memory subsets did. About 5% of naive CD4, 3.5% of naive CD8, around 2.3% of memory CD4, and around 0.42% of memory CD8 clonotypes were shared across several donors.

Concerning this clone: This clone's antigen is unknown. No per-base quality is available; no much larger clone lies one base away.

Donors were healthy HIV-negative adults with no recently reported acute infections or vaccinations. Only Caucasian adults living in Nashville, Tennessee, USA were represented among the donors. CD4+ T cells were enriched by magnetic negative selection; naive cells were then positively selected on CD45RA, and the negative fraction formed the memory subset. Blood was collected by leukapheresis, and PBMCs were isolated by Ficoll-Histopaque density gradient centrifugation and then cryopreserved in liquid nitrogen vapor phase. Analytical flow cytometry was used to check the purity and quantity of each magnetically sorted T cell population. From each sorted fraction, genomic DNA was isolated and quantified by UV absorbance on a Nanodrop 2000c. The sequencing sample was made of memory CD4+ T cells sorted from blood. Sample cell subset or site, as interpreted from the label and publication: CD45RA-negative fraction. This receptor was identified in a woman aged 25-40 years in good health.

The CDR3 region: CAIRLAGGEAQYF. Here is the DNA: TGTGCCATCAGACTAGCGGGAGGAGAAGCTCAGTACTTC. Rearrangement joined TRBV10-3 to TRBJ2-7, with TRBD2 matching 12 junction bases. Germline trimming amounts to 6 bases on V and 10 bases on J, with 7 as the count of junction bases outside the gene matches. The CDR3 contains 13 residues, cysteine and phenylalanine counted. The retained sequence is limited to the CDR3, 39 bases, with the frame set at the first base. CDR1 and CDR2, per the germline V gene, are ENHRY and SYGVKD.